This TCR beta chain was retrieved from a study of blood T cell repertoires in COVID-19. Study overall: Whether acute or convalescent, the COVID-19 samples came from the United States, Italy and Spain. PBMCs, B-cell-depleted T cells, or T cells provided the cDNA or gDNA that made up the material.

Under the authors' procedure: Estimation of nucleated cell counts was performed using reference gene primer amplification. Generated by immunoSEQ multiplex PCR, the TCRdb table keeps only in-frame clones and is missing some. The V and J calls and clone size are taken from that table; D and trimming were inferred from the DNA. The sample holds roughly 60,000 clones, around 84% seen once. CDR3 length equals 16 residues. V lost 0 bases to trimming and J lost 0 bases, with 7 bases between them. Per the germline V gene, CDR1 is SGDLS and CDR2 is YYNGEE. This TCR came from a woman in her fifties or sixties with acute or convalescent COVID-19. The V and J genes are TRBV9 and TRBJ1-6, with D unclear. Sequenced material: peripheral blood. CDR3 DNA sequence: TGTGCCAGCAGCGTAGGAGGAGACTCCTATAATTCACCCCTCCACTTT. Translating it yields CASSVGGDSYNSPLHF.